The entry below gives a single T cell receptor (beta chain) sequence along with its context. The data belong to a study of blood T cell repertoires in COVID-19. As for the study in general: The origin of the acute and convalescent COVID-19 samples was the United States, Italy and Spain. PBMCs, B-cell-depleted T cells, or T cells were the source of the cDNA or gDNA that made up the material.

While infection was still active, Seattle patients were enrolled and then followed longitudinally. The CDR3 consists of 15 residues. After removal of 1 base from V and 3 bases from J, the junction contained 2 bases not matched to a gene. CDR1 and CDR2 from the germline V gene are LGHDT and YNNKEL (reference sequence). Sequencing was performed with immunoSEQ multiplex PCR; in TCRdb, only in-frame clones are kept and a portion is missing. The sample carries roughly 150,000 clones, 79% recorded once. The material sequenced was peripheral blood. The origin of this receptor is a woman in her sixties or seventies with COVID-19, enrolled during active disease. The chain recombines TRBV3-1 (or the pseudogene TRBV3-2) with TRBJ1-4, with 7 nucleotides matching TRBD1. The CDR3 DNA is TGTGCCAGCAGCCAAGTGGGACAGCCTAATGAAAAACTGTTTTTT. Translation gives CASSQVGQPNEKLFF.